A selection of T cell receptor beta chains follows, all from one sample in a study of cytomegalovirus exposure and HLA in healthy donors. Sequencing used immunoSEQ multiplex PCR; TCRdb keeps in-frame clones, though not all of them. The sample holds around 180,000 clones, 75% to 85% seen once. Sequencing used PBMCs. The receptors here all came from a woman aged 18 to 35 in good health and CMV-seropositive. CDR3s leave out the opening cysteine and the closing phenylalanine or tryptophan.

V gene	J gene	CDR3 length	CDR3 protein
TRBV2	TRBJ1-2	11	ASSPTGDYGYT
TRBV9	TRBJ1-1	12	ASSVSGVETEAF
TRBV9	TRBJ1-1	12	ASSLGRQGAEAF
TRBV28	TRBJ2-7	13	ASSSRGTGDHEQY
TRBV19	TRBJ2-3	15	ASSISGGAGGTDTQY
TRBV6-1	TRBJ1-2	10	ASSERTFGYT
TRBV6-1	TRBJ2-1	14	ASSEVGTGGNNEQF
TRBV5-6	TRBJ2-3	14	ASSRGQVYSTDTQY
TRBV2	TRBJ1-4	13	ASSRDIATNEKLF
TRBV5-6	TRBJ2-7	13	ASSSGPRRPYEQY
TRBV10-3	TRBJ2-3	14	AISEGVVGRGDTQY
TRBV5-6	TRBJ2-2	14	ASSFLGQPNTGELF
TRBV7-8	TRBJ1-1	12	ASSLETGNTEAF
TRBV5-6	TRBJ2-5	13	ASRFLSGGQETQY
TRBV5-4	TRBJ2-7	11	ASSFIGGDEQY
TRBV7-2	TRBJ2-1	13	ASRLAGGDYNEQF
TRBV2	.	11	ASSVQGIHEQY
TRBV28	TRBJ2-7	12	ASSPGTGKNEQY
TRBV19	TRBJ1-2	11	ASRRQGANGYT
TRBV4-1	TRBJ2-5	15	ASSQRSLGGAGETQY
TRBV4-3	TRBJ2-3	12	ASSPKIEGRLQY
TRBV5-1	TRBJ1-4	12	ASRGRITNEKLF
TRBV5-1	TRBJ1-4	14	ASSLNRGSTNEKLF
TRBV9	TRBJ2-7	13	ASSVGGGFPYEQY
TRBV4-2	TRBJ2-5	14	ASSQEATRGQETQY
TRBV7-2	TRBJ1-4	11	ASSLQENEKLF
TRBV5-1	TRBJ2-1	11	ASSLDRTGRQF
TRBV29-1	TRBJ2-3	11	SVASQGTDTQY
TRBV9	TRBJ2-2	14	ASSGVGAAVTGELF
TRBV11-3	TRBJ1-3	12	ASSLEQPGNTIY
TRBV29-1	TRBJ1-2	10	SVGLRGYGYT
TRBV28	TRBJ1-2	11	ASSSGTVHGYT
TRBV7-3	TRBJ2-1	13	ASSLKQGALGEQF
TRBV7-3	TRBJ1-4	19	ASSFGDRVEGNPRTNEKLF
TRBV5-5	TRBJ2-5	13	ASSSRGTERETQY
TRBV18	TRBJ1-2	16	ASSPISGPGTGAISYT